Below are 23 T cell receptor beta chains sequenced from a single sample in a study of T cell responses to AZD1222 COVID-19 vaccine. Some clones are missing from TCRdb's copy, which holds only in-frame ones; the method was immunoSEQ multiplex PCR. The sample contains over 85,000 clones, around 89% of which appear only once. Sequenced material: peripheral blood, taken on day 0 of AZD1222 vaccination. The receptors originated from an adult in good health.

The chain recombines TRBV4-2 with TRBJ1-1, with D perhaps matching TRBD1 (5 bases). Between the trimmed V and J ends, which lost 4 bases and 3 bases, there was a span of 18 bases. There are 16 residues in the CDR3. Germline V gives CDR1 LGHNA, CDR2 YNFKEQ. CDR3 sequence reads: CASSPEVGAGDTEAFF. The CDR3 DNA reads TGTGCCAGCAGCCCCGAGGTAGGGGCTGGGGACACTGAAGCTTTCTTT.

This chain connects TRBV5-1 to TRBJ2-3; 7 bases match TRBD2. The CDR3 consists of 16 residues. V shed 4 bases and J 0 bases; nucleotides not matched to a gene: 8. CDR1 is SGHRS and CDR2 is YFSETQ in the germline V gene. The CDR3 coding sequence is TGCGCCAGCAGCGCTCCGGGACTATCTAGCACAGATACGCAGTATTTT. Protein: CASSAPGLSSTDTQYF.

The chain links TRBV3-1 (or the pseudogene TRBV3-2) to TRBJ1-4; no clear D gene. Germline CDR1 and CDR2: LGHDT and YNNKEL (reference sequence). The CDR3 contains 12 residues. Trimming stripped 5 bases from V and 6 bases from J, with 7 bases between. CDR3 sequence (DNA): TGTGCCAGCAGCACTGGGTATGAAAAACTGTTTTTT. This translates into CASSTGYEKLFF.

This clone was recorded only once. This rearrangement joins TRBV5-4 to TRBJ2-2, with 12 positions matching TRBD1. The germline V gene encodes CDR1 SGHNT and CDR2 YYREEE (reference sequence). The CDR3 is 16 residues long. Unmatched junction bases numbered 3, after V lost 4 bases and J lost 2 bases. CDR3 sequence: CASSGDRGRNTGELFF. CDR3 sequence (DNA): TGTGCCAGCAGCGGGGACAGGGGGCGTAACACCGGGGAGCTGTTTTTT.

The chain combines TRBV18 with TRBJ1-3; D call uncertain. Germline V gene lookup returns CDR1 KGHSH and CDR2 LQKENI. Trimming took off 6 bases at V and 0 bases at J, with 3 bases between the two ends. The CDR3 runs to 12 residues. In DNA form, the CDR3 reads TGTGCCAGCTCCCTCTCTGGAAACACCATATATTTT. The encoded protein is CASSLSGNTIYF.

This chain links TRBV7-3 with TRBJ1-2, with D possibly TRBD1 on 6 matching bases. Trimming pared 5 bases from V and 4 bases from J, leaving 29 bases between. Germline CDR1 and CDR2: SGHTA and FQGTGA. The CDR3 sequence is 19 residues long. The CDR3 here is CASSPRGGSSTGVTYGYTF. The CDR3 DNA is TGTGCCAGCAGCCCTCGGGGGGGCTCTTCCACTGGTGTAACCTATGGCTACACCTTC.

This chain connects TRBV4-3 to TRBJ2-3, with D perhaps assigned TRBD1 or TRBD2 (6 bases each). Germline loops: CDR1 LGHNA, CDR2 YSLEER. V lost 0 bases and J 1 base, leaving 17 bases between the germline ends. CDR3 length equals 18 residues. The CDR3 sequence is CASSQDLGGRTRTDTQYF. CDR3 bases: TGCGCCAGCAGCCAAGATCTTGGGGGGCGGACTCGCACAGATACGCAGTATTTT.

The chain recombines TRBV18 with TRBJ2-5; TRBD1 aligns across 7 bases. Germline V gene sequence: CDR1 KGHSH, CDR2 LQKENI. CDR3 length equals 12 residues. The V segment lost 5 bases and the J segment 3 bases; nucleotides outside the gene matches: 0. CDR3 sequence reads: CASSGQEETQYF. CDR3 DNA: TGTGCCAGCTCAGGACAGGAAGAGACCCAGTACTTC.

The chain combines TRBV20-1 with TRBJ1-2, with D unresolved. CDR3 length: 11 residues. CDR1 and CDR2 from the germline V gene are DFQATT and SNEGSKA (reference sequence). The CDR3 region is CSPLGNYGYTF. CDR3 nucleotides: TGCAGCCCTTTGGGAAACTATGGCTACACCTTC.

This CDR3 reads CASSTRHSTNEKLFF. Here the CDR3 DNA reads TGTGCCAGCAGCACCCGACACAGCACTAATGAAAAACTGTTTTTT. The rearrangement links TRBV7-2 to TRBJ1-4; D ambiguous. Germline V gives CDR1 SGHTA, CDR2 FQGNSA. The CDR3 totals 15 residues. Trimming stripped 5 bases from V and 2 bases from J, with 12 bases between.

This CDR3 reads CASSTLQGARETQYF. DNA of the CDR3: TGTGCCAGTAGTACCCTACAGGGGGCGAGGGAGACCCAGTACTTC. The rearrangement joins TRBV19 to TRBJ2-5, with TRBD1 identical over 9 bases. With V trimmed by 4 bases and J by 5 bases, 8 bases remained unmatched. This CDR3 contains 15 residues. Per germline, CDR1 LNHDA and CDR2 SQIVND (reference sequence).

The chain links TRBV7-9 to TRBJ2-1, with unresolved D. The CDR3 extends over 16 amino acids. Germline CDR1 and CDR2: SEHNR and FQNEAQ (reference sequence). V was cut by 10 bases and J by 0 bases, with 19 bases left in between. The CDR3 sequence is CAIEPGFGVSYNEQFF. DNA of the CDR3: TGTGCCATCGAGCCCGGCTTTGGGGTCTCCTACAATGAGCAGTTCTTC.

V is TRBV5-1 and J is TRBJ2-5; D may be TRBD2 (6 bases). The length of the CDR3 is 14 residues. CDR1 and CDR2 from the germline V gene are SGHRS and YFSETQ. V was shortened by 4 bases and J by 2 bases, with 12 bases between the two germline ends. CDR3 nucleotides: TGCGCCAGCAGCCCGGGACTCCCTCAAGAGACCCAGTACTTC. It specifies CASSPGLPQETQYF.

The chain uses TRBV6-6 and TRBJ1-6, with D possibly TRBD1 on 6 matching bases. V was shortened by 5 bases and J by 8 bases, with 13 bases between the two germline ends. CDR1 and CDR2 from the germline V gene are MNHNY and SVGAGI (reference sequence). The length of the CDR3 is 14 residues. CDR3 sequence reads: CASSTEDRYSPLHF. DNA of the CDR3: TGTGCCAGCAGTACGGAGGACAGATATTCACCCCTCCACTTT.

The chain carries TRBV7-6 and TRBJ2-7, with unresolved D. The CDR3 spans 15 residues. V dropped 0 bases and J dropped 4 bases, with 13 bases sitting between them. CDR1 is SGHVS, CDR2 FNYEAQ, per germline. For the CDR3, the DNA is TGTGCCAGCAGCTTAGCGGTAGCAATGGGGTACGAGCAGTACTTC. Its protein product is CASSLAVAMGYEQYF.

The chain is built from TRBV5-5 and TRBJ2-3, with D possibly TRBD2 on 10 matching bases. The CDR3 covers 17 residues. V lost 4 bases, J lost 1 base, and 19 bases lay in between. The V gene's germline CDR1 is SGHKS and CDR2 YYEKEE (reference sequence). CDR3 nucleotides: TGTGCCAGCAGCAGGGGGACAGGGACTAGCGGCACAGATACGCAGTATTTT. Protein product: CASSRGTGTSGTDTQYF. The full variable domain, its missing parts supplied by reference TRBV5-5 and TRBJ2-3, is DAGVTQSPTHLIKTRGQQVTLRCSPISGHKSVSWYQQVLGQGPQFIFQYYEKEERGRGNFPDRFSARQFPNYSSELNVNALLLGDSALYLCASSRGTGTSGTDTQYFGPGTRLTVL.

The gene calls are TRBV18 and TRBJ1-1; weak D call: TRBD1 (5 bases). This CDR3 is built from 19 residues. Trimming removed 0 bases at V and 0 bases at J, with 20 bases between. Per germline, CDR1 KGHSH and CDR2 LQKENI. The CDR3 reads CASSPPVSGRGGLNTEAFF. The CDR3 nucleotides are TGTGCCAGCTCACCACCCGTCTCGGGGAGGGGAGGGTTGAACACTGAAGCTTTCTTT.

Here the CDR3 reads CASSRTGGQETQYF. CDR3 sequence (DNA): TGCGCCAGCAGCCGGACAGGGGGCCAAGAGACCCAGTACTTC. The chain employs TRBV5-1 and TRBJ2-5; 10 bases are shared with TRBD1. The germline gives CDR1 SGHRS, CDR2 YFSETQ. The CDR3 extends over 14 amino acids. J lost 1 base, V lost 4 bases, and 1 base had no gene match.

The chain has TRBV4-1 and TRBJ2-1; TRBD2 aligns across 8 bases. The germline gives CDR1 MGHRA, CDR2 YSYEKL. The CDR3 spans 15 residues. Trimming cost V 0 bases and J 7 bases; bases outside gene matches: 5. The CDR3 DNA reads TGCGCCAGCAGCCAAGAGTCGGGGGGGCTGAATGAGCAGTTCTTC. It specifies CASSQESGGLNEQFF.

The chain is built from TRBV19 and TRBJ2-7; the D is unclear. Germline lookup yields CDR1 LNHDA and CDR2 SQIVND (reference sequence). V was shortened by 4 bases and J by 0 bases, with 10 bases between the two germline ends. The CDR3 extends over 14 amino acids. CDR3 bases: TGTGCCAGTAGTAGCATATCGAGCTCCTACGAGCAGTACTTC. Translating gives CASSSISSSYEQYF.

This clone was seen a handful of times. V and J are TRBV28 and TRBJ2-1; TRBD2 might be the D (5 bases). CDR1 is MDHEN, CDR2 SYDVKM, per germline. Trimming took 3 bases from V and 4 from J, leaving 13 bases between them. The CDR3 extends over 15 amino acids. As DNA, the CDR3 is TGTGCCAGCAGTTTTGTCCTAGCAGAATACAATGAGCAGTTCTTC. Translated: CASSFVLAEYNEQFF.

The genes are TRBV30 and TRBJ1-3; 7 nucleotides agree with TRBD1. The CDR3 is 14 residues long. Germline lookup yields CDR1 GTSNPN and CDR2 SVGIG (reference sequence). V shed 3 bases, J shed 4 bases, and the junction held 6 bases outside the gene matches. The CDR3 nucleotides read TGTGCCTGGAGCGGACAGGTGATCGGAAACACCATATATTTT. It translates to CAWSGQVIGNTIYF.

The chain couples TRBV5-6 to TRBJ1-4; perhaps TRBD1 as D (5 bases). Per the germline V gene, CDR1 is SGHDT and CDR2 is YYEEEE. V dropped 3 bases and J dropped 8 bases, with 20 bases sitting between them. This CDR3 region has 16 residues. The CDR3 region is CASSSFWGGEGEKLFF. The CDR3 DNA reads as TGTGCCAGCAGCTCTTTCTGGGGAGGCGAGGGGGAAAAACTGTTTTTT. Complete variable domain (other parts from reference TRBV5-6 and TRBJ1-4): DAGVTQSPTHLIKTRGQQVTLRCSPKSGHDTVSWYQQALGQGPQFIFQYYEEEERQRGNFPDRFSGHQFPNYSSELNVNALLLGDSALYLCASSSFWGGEGEKLFFGSGTQLSVL.